This T cell receptor (beta chain) was identified during a study of vaccination effects on CD4 cells after COVID-19. With the ViraFEST assay, the study expanded antigen-specific CD4+ T cells using viral peptide pools, then sequenced them. Subsequent to a culture period of nine to ten days, CD4+ T cells were isolated. The cohort was immunized with two doses of either the BNT162b2 or mRNA-1273 vaccine. Nobody among the vaccine recipients had prior SARS-CoV-2 infection (nucleocapsid antibodies were negative). Researchers reported culturing a few million PBMC in each well, adding 9 to 10 IU/ml IL-2 and about 9.6 ug/ml peptides. Study-wide results and limits: Marked contraction was observed in infection-induced and vaccine-induced clones late after vaccination.

The repertoire was sequenced with immunoSEQ multiplex PCR; TCRdb's copy has only in-frame clones and lacks some. Of 20,000 to 25,000 clones listed, 60% to 80% are singletons. V gave up 2 bases and J gave up 0 bases; unmatched junction bases: 5. Looked up from germline, CDR1 is SGHRS and CDR2 is YFSETQ. The length of the CDR3 is 16 residues. In the case of this clone: The target antigen is unknown.

The TCR sequence derives from a human donor who received a COVID-19 vaccine. Sequenced material: CD4+ T cells from PBMCs cultured with SARS-CoV-2 spike peptides, taken after COVID-19 vaccination. The V call is TRBV5-1, the J call TRBJ1-3, with TRBD1 matching over 7 bases. The CDR3 sequence: CASSLNGQASGNTIYF. The CDR3 DNA reads as TGCGCCAGCAGCTTAAACGGACAGGCCTCTGGAAACACCATATATTTT.